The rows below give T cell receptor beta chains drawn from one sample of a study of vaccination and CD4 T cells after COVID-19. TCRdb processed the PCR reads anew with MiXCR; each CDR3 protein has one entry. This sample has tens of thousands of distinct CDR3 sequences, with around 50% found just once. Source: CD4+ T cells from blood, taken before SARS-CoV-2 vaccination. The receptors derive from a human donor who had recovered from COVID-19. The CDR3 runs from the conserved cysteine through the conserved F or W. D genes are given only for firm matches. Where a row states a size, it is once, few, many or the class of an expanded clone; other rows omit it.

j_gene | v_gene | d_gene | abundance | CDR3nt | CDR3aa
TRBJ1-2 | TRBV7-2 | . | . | TGTGCCAGCTCTCTCGGGGAGGGCTATGGCTACACCTTC | CASSLGEGYGYTF
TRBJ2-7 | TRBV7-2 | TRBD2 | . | TGTGCCAGCAGCTTTTTCGGCGGGAGCAACGAGCAGTACTTC | CASSFFGGSNEQYF
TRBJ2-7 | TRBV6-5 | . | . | TGTGCCAGCAGTTCAGCATCAAGGCGGGACTCCTACGAGCAGTACTTC | CASSSASRRDSYEQYF
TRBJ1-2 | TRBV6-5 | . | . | TGTGCCAGCAGTTACTCGACAAACTATGGCTACACCTTC | CASSYSTNYGYTF
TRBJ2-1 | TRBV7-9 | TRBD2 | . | TGTGCCAGCAGCTTACTCGCTAGCGGGAGAGGCAATGAGCAGTTCTTC | CASSLLASGRGNEQFF
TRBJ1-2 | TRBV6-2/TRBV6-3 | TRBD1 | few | TGTGCCAGCAGACCCACAGGGGTGAATAACTATGGCTACACCTTC | CASRPTGVNNYGYTF
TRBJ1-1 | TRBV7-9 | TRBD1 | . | TGTGCCAGCAGCCGAACAGGGGATAGGATAGAAGCTTTCTTT | CASSRTGDRIEAFF
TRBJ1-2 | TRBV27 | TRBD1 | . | TGTGCCAGCAGCCCCGGGACAGGGGGCGTCTATGGCTACACCTTC | CASSPGTGGVYGYTF
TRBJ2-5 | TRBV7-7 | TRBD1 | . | TGTGCCAGCAGCGGTACCGGGACAGCGGAGACCCAGTACTTC | CASSGTGTAETQYF
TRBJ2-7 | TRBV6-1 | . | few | TGTGCCAGCAGTGAAGCTCTCGGATACTACGAGCAGTACTTC | CASSEALGYYEQYF
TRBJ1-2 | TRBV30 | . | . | TGTGCCTGGATTACCCCGGGCAGGGTAGACTATGGCTACACCTTC | CAWITPGRVDYGYTF
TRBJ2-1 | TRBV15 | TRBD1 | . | TGTGCCACCAGCAGAGACCTGGACAGGGCGAACAATGAGCAGTTCTTC | CATSRDLDRANNEQFF
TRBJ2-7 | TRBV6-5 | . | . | TGTGCCAGCAGTTACCCCCGGGGGCGGGGGCGCGCAGCTGAGGACGAGCAGTACTTC | CASSYPRGRGRAAEDEQYF
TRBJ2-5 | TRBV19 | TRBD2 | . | TGTGCCAGTAGTTTCCGACCCGGGACTACCCAAGAGACCCAGTACTTC | CASSFRPGTTQETQYF
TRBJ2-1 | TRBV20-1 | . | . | TGCAGTGCCCCCCGACAGGTAAATGGATGGGATGAGCAGTTCTTC | CSAPRQVNGWDEQFF
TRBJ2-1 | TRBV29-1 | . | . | TGCAGCGTTGAAGGGAACCCCCTACACAATGAGCAGTTCTTC | CSVEGNPLHNEQFF
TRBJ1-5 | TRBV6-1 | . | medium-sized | TGTGCCAGTACTTCATCGGGGAACAATCAGCCCCAGCATTTT | CASTSSGNNQPQHF
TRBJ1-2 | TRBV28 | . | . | TGTGCCAGCACCCTGTTGGGGGGGGGAACCTATGGCTACACCTTC | CASTLLGGGTYGYTF
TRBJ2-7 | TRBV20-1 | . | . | TGCAGTGCTTACGACGCCTCCTACGAGCAGTACTTC | CSAYDASYEQYF
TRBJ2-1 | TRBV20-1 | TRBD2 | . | TGCAGTGCTAGGAGGACTAGCGTGGATGAGCAGTTCTTC | CSARRTSVDEQFF
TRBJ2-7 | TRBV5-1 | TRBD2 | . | TGCGCCAGCTCCACGGGGGGTTCCCTTATGGAGCAGTACTTC | CASSTGGSLMEQYF
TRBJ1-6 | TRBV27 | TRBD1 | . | TGTGCCAGCAGTGCCCACAGGGGCGAGAATAATTCACCCCTCCACTTT | CASSAHRGENNSPLHF
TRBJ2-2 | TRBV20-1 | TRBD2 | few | TGCAGTGCTAGGGTACTAGCGGGAGTTACCGGGGAGCTGTTTTTT | CSARVLAGVTGELFF
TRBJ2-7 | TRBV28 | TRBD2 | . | TGTGCCAGCAGTTTCAGACTAGCGGAGCTCTCCTACGAGCAGTACTTC | CASSFRLAELSYEQYF
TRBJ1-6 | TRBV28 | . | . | TGTGCCAGCAGTTTATCGGCTTCACCCCTCCACTTT | CASSLSASPLHF
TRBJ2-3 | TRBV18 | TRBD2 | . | TGTGCCAGCTCACCAGGACTAGCCAAGAATACGCAGTATTTT | CASSPGLAKNTQYF
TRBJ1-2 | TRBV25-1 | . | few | TGTGCCAGCAGTGCCGCTGGACCCCTCGACTATGGCTACACCTTC | CASSAAGPLDYGYTF
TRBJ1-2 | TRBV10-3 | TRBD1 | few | TGTGCCATCAGTGAGGCCCGGGACAGCACTCTCTATGGCTACACCTTC | CAISEARDSTLYGYTF
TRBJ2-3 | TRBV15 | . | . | TGTGCCACCAGCAGAGTCCCCCGGGTGTTCGAAGATACGCAGTATTTT | CATSRVPRVFEDTQYF
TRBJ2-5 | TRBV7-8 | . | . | TGTGCCAGCAGCTTAGCCTCTTCGGGGACCCAGTACTTC | CASSLASSGTQYF
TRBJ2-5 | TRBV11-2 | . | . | TGTGCCAGCAGCGCCACCAGGGGTACGGAGACCCAGTACTTC | CASSATRGTETQYF
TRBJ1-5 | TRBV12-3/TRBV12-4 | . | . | TGTGCCAGCAGCCTAGGGGGAAGTCAGCCCCAGCATTTT | CASSLGGSQPQHF
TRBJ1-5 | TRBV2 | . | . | TGTGCCAGCAGTGATTCTGGATTAAATCAGCCCCAGCATTTT | CASSDSGLNQPQHF
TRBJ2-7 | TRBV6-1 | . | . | TGTGCCAGCAGGAAGACAGTATACGAGCAGTACTTC | CASRKTVYEQYF
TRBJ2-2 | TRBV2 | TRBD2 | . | TGTGCCAGCAGTGTGGCGGGGGACACCGGGGAGCTGTTTTTT | CASSVAGDTGELFF
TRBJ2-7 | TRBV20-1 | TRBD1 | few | TGCAGTGCTACCAAAGCCGGGACAGGCCACGAGCAGTACTTC | CSATKAGTGHEQYF
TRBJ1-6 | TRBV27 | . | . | TGTGCCAGCAGTTTACATTTTGGGAGGCTCTCCTATAATTCACCCCTCCACTTT | CASSLHFGRLSYNSPLHF
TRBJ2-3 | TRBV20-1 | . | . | TGCAGTGCTATCCGGGACAAGAGAGGCACAGATACGCAGTATTTT | CSAIRDKRGTDTQYF
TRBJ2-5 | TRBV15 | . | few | TGTGCCACCAGCAGGATGAGAGATCTGGCCCAGTACTTC | CATSRMRDLAQYF
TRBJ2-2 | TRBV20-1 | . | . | TGCAGTGCTAGAGTTTTCCTCCTTTGGGGGACCGGGGAGCTGTTTTTT | CSARVFLLWGTGELFF
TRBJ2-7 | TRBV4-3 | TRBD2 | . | TGCGCCAGCAGCCAAGGTACTAGCGGGATCTACGAGCAGTACTTC | CASSQGTSGIYEQYF
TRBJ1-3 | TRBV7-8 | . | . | TGTGCCAGCAGCTTAGCTGCGACGGGAAACACCATATATTTT | CASSLAATGNTIYF
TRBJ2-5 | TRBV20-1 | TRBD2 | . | TGCAGTGTGGAGACTAGCGCCCAAGAGACCCAGTACTTC | CSVETSAQETQYF
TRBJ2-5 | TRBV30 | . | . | TGTGCCTGGAGTTCGGGGGATAGAGAGACCCAGTACTTC | CAWSSGDRETQYF
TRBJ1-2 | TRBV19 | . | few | TGTGCCAGTAGCTACACAGGAGACTATGGCTACACCTTC | CASSYTGDYGYTF
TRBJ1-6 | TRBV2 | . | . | TGTGCAGCGTCCCTAGGGGTTTATTCACCCCTCCACTTT | CAASLGVYSPLHF
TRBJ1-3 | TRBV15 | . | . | TGTGCCACCAGCAGAGATAACTTTCGGGGGTCTGGAAACACCATATATTTT | CATSRDNFRGSGNTIYF
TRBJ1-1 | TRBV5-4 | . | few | TGTGCCAGCAGCTTTCTCGGGGGAGACGCTTTCTTT | CASSFLGGDAFF
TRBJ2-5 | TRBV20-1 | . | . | TGCAGTGCCCCGAACGGACGGACCCAACAAGAGACCCAGTACTTC | CSAPNGRTQQETQYF
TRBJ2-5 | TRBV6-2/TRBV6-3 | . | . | TGTGCCAGCACCCCTCCGCTGAGTTACTTGGGCCTCGGGAAGACCCAGTACTTC | CASTPPLSYLGLGKTQYF
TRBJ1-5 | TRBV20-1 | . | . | TGCAGTGCTAGACCCGGAGGTGGGGGTGGTCAGCCCCAGCATTTT | CSARPGGGGGQPQHF
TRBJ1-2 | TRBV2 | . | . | TGTGCCAGCAGATTCAGTCGATCCTCTCGGAACTATGGCTACACCTTC | CASRFSRSSRNYGYTF
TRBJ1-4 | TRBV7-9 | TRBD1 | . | TGTGCCAGCAGCTTAGCTTATGACAGGGTGGTTGAAAAACTGTTTTTT | CASSLAYDRVVEKLFF
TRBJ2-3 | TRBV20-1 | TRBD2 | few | TGCAGTTACCAGCTAGCGGTGAGAACAGATACGCAGTATTTT | CSYQLAVRTDTQYF
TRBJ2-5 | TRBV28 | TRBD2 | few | TGTGCCAGCAGTTCTGGGGGGGGGACCCAGTACTTC | CASSSGGGTQYF
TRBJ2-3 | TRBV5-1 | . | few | TGCGCCAGCAGCTTGGAGAATACGCAGTATTTT | CASSLENTQYF
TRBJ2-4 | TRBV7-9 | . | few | TGTGCCAGCAGCTTAGATAACGGTCCTCCGTACTTC | CASSLDNGPPYF
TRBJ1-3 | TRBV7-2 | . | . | TGTGCCAGCAGCTTACGCACACGAACCTCTGGAAACACCATATATTTT | CASSLRTRTSGNTIYF